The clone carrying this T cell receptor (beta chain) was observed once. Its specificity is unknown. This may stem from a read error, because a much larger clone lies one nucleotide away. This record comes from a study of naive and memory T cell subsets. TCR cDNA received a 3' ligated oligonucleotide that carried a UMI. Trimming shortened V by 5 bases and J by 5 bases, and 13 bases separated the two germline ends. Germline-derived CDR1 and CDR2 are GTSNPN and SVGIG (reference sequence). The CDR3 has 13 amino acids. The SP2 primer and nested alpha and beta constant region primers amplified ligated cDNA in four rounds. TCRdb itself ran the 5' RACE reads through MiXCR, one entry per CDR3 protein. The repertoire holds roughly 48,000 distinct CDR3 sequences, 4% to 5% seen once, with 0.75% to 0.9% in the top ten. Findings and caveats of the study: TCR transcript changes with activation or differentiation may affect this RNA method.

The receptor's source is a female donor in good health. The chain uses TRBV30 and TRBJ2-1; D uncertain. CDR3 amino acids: CAWDPRRNNEQFF. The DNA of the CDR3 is TGTGCCTGGGACCCCAGGCGTAACAATGAGCAGTTCTTC.